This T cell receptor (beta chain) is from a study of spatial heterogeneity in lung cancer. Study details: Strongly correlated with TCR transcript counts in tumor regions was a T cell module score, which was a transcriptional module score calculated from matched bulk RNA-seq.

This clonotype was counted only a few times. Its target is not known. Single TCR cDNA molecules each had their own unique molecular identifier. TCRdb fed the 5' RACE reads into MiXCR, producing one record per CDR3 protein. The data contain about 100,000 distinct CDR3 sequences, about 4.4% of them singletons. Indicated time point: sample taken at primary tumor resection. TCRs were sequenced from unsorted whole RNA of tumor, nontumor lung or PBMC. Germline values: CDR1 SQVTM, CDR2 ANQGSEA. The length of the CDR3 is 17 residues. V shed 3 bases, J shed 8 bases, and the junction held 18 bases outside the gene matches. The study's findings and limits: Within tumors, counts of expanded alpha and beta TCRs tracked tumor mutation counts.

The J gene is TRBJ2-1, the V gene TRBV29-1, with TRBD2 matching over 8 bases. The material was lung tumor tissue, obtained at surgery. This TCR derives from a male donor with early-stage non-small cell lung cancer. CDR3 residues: CSVDTATSGGGADEQFF. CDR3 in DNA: TGCAGCGTTGACACAGCCACTAGCGGAGGGGGGGCGGATGAGCAGTTCTTC.